This TCR beta chain was documented in a study of T cells after yellow fever vaccination. Overall study findings and caveats: FACS-sorted repertoires might harbor abundant contaminating clonotypes from the bulk population. Of the clonotypes, a small share occurred in both CD4 and CD8 compartments. Most primary-vaccination clones reappeared after the booster (more than 95% CD4, roughly 88% CD8).

Template-switching 5'RACE yielded the TCR cDNA; a universal primer site and UMIs were added in the process. From the 5' RACE reads, TCRdb called clonotypes with MiXCR, one entry per CDR3 protein. The data show hundreds of thousands of distinct CDR3 sequences, 9% to 15% seen once. Germline assignment: CDR1 SQVTM and CDR2 ANQGSEA. The CDR3 contains 15 residues. J gave up 2 bases and V 4 bases, and 9 bases lay outside the gene matches. This clonotype was seen more than once but under ten times. The antigen is unknown. Sequenced here: PBMCs, sampled on the day of the yellow fever booster vaccination. The rearrangement joins TRBV29-1 to TRBJ2-3; 7 positions agree with TRBD2. The clonotype originates from a man between 25 and 39 years old who received the YFV17D yellow fever vaccine. The CDR3 nucleotides are TGCAGCGTTGGAGCCGGGACTACTTACACAGATACGCAGTATTTT. It yields the protein CSVGAGTTYTDTQYF.